The rows below give T cell receptor beta chains drawn from one sample of a study of immune characterization of retroperitoneal liposarcoma. TCRdb re-analysed the PCR reads in MiXCR, keeping a single row per CDR3 protein. The data hold some 7,000 distinct CDR3 sequences, with about 40% observed a single time. Sequencing was done on a sample of tumor tissue. These receptors all stem from a male donor with retroperitoneal liposarcoma. Both conserved end residues are part of each CDR3. D genes are given only for firm matches. Size values are once, few and many counts, or a class for expanded clones, and some rows have none.

d_call	clone_size	v_call	j_call	cdr3_length	cdr3_nt	cdr3_aa
TRBD1	NA	TRBV12-3/TRBV12-4	TRBJ2-3	14	TGTGCCAGCAGTTTTACAGGGGGCACAGATACGCAGTATTTT	CASSFTGGTDTQYF
TRBD1	few	TRBV7-2	TRBJ2-7	14	TGTGCCAGCAGCTGGGACAGGGGGCAATACGAGCAGTACTTC	CASSWDRGQYEQYF
TRBD1	NA	TRBV6-1	TRBJ2-5	15	TGTGCCAGCAGTTTACAGGGGGACCACCAAGAGACCCAGTACTTC	CASSLQGDHQETQYF
TRBD1	NA	TRBV6-4	TRBJ2-1	14	TGTGCCAGCAGTGACCTGGCAGGGGGAAATGAGCAGTTCTTC	CASSDLAGGNEQFF
NA	NA	TRBV11-3	TRBJ2-1	13	TGTGCCAGCAGCTTAGGAGTAGGCAATGAGCAGTTCTTC	CASSLGVGNEQFF
NA	medium-sized	TRBV7-6	TRBJ2-7	14	TGTGCCAGCAGCTTAGCGTCCGGGTTGGACGAGCAGTACTTC	CASSLASGLDEQYF
NA	NA	TRBV7-2	TRBJ1-1	14	TGTGCCAGCACCCCAAGTCTGGAGAACACTGAAGCTTTCTTT	CASTPSLENTEAFF
TRBD1	NA	TRBV6-1	TRBJ2-1	14	TGTGCCAGGGATCGGACAGGCTTCTACTACGAGCAGTTCTTC	CARDRTGFYYEQFF
TRBD2	large	TRBV7-2	TRBJ2-5	16	TGTGCCAGCAGCCCAAATTTAGCGGGTGGGAGGGAGACCCAGTACTTC	CASSPNLAGGRETQYF
NA	NA	TRBV6-1	TRBJ1-5	14	TGTGCCAGCAGTGTCTCGGGGCAAGGGCAGCCCCAGCATTTT	CASSVSGQGQPQHF
NA	NA	TRBV6-5	TRBJ2-4	14	TGTGCCAGCAGTTCCCAGGGCCGCGGAAACATTCAGTACTTC	CASSSQGRGNIQYF
TRBD1	NA	TRBV6-1	TRBJ2-1	15	TGTGCCAGCAGGAAAGGACAGGAGTCCTACAATGAGCAGTTCTTC	CASRKGQESYNEQFF
TRBD1	NA	TRBV6-1	TRBJ2-1	15	TGTGCCAGCAGTGCCTACAGGGGTAACAACAATGAGCAGTTCTTC	CASSAYRGNNNEQFF
TRBD2	NA	TRBV6-1	TRBJ2-3	15	TGTGCCAGCAGTGAAGGCGCGGGGGGCCCAGATACGCAGTATTTT	CASSEGAGGPDTQYF
NA	NA	TRBV27	TRBJ1-6	13	TGTGCCAGCAGTCACGGTCTTAATTCACCCCTCCACTTT	CASSHGLNSPLHF
NA	NA	TRBV6-6	TRBJ2-5	13	TGTGCCAGCAGTTACTCGAGCTTCGAGACCCAGTACTTC	CASSYSSFETQYF
NA	NA	TRBV11-2	TRBJ2-7	11	TGTGCCAGCAGCTCGTCCTACGAGCAGTACTTC	CASSSSYEQYF
TRBD2	few	TRBV27	TRBJ2-1	14	TGTGCCAGCAGACTAGCGGGAGGTGTAAATGAGCAGTTCTTC	CASRLAGGVNEQFF
NA	NA	TRBV6-1	TRBJ2-7	13	TGTGCCAGCAGTGAATTCGGGACCTACGAGCAGTACTTC	CASSEFGTYEQYF
NA	NA	TRBV6-1	TRBJ1-4	11	TGTGCCAGCAGGCTCAATGAAAAACTGTTTTTT	CASRLNEKLFF
TRBD1	NA	TRBV5-4	TRBJ2-5	15	TGTGCCAGCAGCAGAGGGACAGGTGAGGTGCAGACCCAGTACTTC	CASSRGTGEVQTQYF
NA	NA	TRBV6-6	TRBJ2-1	16	TGTGCCAGCAGTTACACGGGGGCAACAGTACACAATGAGCAGTTCTTC	CASSYTGATVHNEQFF
NA	medium-sized	TRBV6-1	TRBJ1-6	15	TGTGCCGGAACACAGGGAGCGGGCGGGAATTCACCCCTCCACTTT	CAGTQGAGGNSPLHF
NA	NA	TRBV6-1	TRBJ2-7	13	TGTGCCAGCCAAGTCTTAAGCTCCTACGAGCAGTACTTC	CASQVLSSYEQYF
NA	NA	TRBV6-1	TRBJ2-4	15	TGTGCCAGCAGTGAAGGGGGACCGTTGAAAAACATTCAGTACTTC	CASSEGGPLKNIQYF
NA	large	TRBV6-1	TRBJ2-7	15	TGTGCCAGCAGTGACGGACCGCCTGGCCTCTACGAGCAGTACTTC	CASSDGPPGLYEQYF
NA	medium-sized	TRBV6-1	TRBJ2-3	15	TGTGCCAGCAAACTCCTTGGACAGAGAGACTACGAGCAGTATTTT	CASKLLGQRDYEQYF
TRBD2	many	TRBV7-7	TRBJ2-7	16	TGTGCTAGCAGCTTAGATGCTAGCGGGAGGGCGAATGAGCAGTACTTC	CASSLDASGRANEQYF
TRBD1	NA	TRBV12-3/TRBV12-4	TRBJ1-6	18	TGTGCCAGCAGTTCAGAGGGACAGGGGGCTTGGAATAATTCACCCCTCCACTTT	CASSSEGQGAWNNSPLHF
NA	many	TRBV27	TRBJ2-3	12	TGTGCCAGCAGTCAGAGCGGTAATACGCAGTATTTT	CASSQSGNTQYF
NA	once	TRBV7-6	TRBJ2-1	13	TGTGCCAGCAGCTTAGAGGGACTGGGGACCCAGTTCTTC	CASSLEGLGTQFF
TRBD1	many	TRBV6-1	TRBJ2-4	14	TGTGCCACCAAGGTCCCGGGACAGGGAAACATTCAGTACTTC	CATKVPGQGNIQYF
NA	few	TRBV7-2	TRBJ2-3	15	TGTGCCAGCAGCTTAGACGGGATGGGCACAGATACGCAGTATTTT	CASSLDGMGTDTQYF
TRBD2	few	TRBV5-5	TRBJ2-4	16	TGTGCCAGCAGCCCCGGACTAGCGGGGGCCTACAATGAGCAGTACTTC	CASSPGLAGAYNEQYF
NA	few	TRBV10-3	TRBJ2-1	15	TGTGCCATCAGTGATAGAGGGCCCTCCTACAATGAGCAGTTCTTC	CAISDRGPSYNEQFF
NA	few	TRBV6-5	TRBJ2-7	15	TGTGCCAGCAGCTACGGGACACAGGGCGGGAACGAGCAGTACTTC	CASSYGTQGGNEQYF